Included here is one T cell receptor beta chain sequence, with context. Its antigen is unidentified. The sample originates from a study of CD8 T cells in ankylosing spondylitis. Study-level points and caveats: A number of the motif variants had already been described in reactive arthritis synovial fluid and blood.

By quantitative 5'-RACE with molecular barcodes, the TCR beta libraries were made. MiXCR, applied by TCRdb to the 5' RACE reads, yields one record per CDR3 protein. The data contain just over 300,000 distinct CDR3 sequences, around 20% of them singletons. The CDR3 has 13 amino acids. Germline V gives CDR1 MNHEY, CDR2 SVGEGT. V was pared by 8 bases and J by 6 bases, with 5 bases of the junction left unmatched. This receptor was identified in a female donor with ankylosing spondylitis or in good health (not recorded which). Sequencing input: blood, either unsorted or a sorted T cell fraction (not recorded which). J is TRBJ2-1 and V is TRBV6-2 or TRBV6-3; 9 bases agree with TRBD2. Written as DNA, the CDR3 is TGTGCCAGCCTAGCGGGGAAAGGCAATGAGCAGTTCTTC. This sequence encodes CASLAGKGNEQFF.